Each of the 7 T cell receptor beta chains below was sequenced from the same sample in a study of T cells after posttransplantation cyclophosphamide. Generated by immunoSEQ multiplex PCR, the TCRdb table keeps only in-frame clones and is missing some. This repertoire holds 35,000 to 40,000 clones, and none appear only once. Source material: PBMCs. The receptors were gathered from a middle-aged man in good health, CMV-negative, and a related stem cell transplant donor.

This rearrangement joins TRBV6-1 to TRBJ2-2; D gene unclear. V lost 2 bases and J lost 3, with 13 bases in between. Germline CDR1 MNHNS, CDR2 SASEGT. The CDR3 totals 16 residues. The CDR3 nucleotides are TGTGCCAGCAGTGAATCGGTTGCTGATTACACCGGGGAGCTGTTTTTT. Its protein is CASSESVADYTGELFF.

There are many counts of this clone. V is TRBV13 and J is TRBJ1-1, with no clear D. The CDR3 extends over 15 amino acids. Germline values: CDR1 PRHDT, CDR2 FYEKMQ (reference sequence). V was cut by 1 base and J by 5 bases, with 14 bases left in between. The DNA of the CDR3 is TGTGCCAGCAGCTTAGAACGGGGATTGGGAACTGAAGCTTTCTTT. As protein: CASSLERGLGTEAFF.

In its sample, this clone was seen many times. V is TRBV7-2 and J is TRBJ1-2; the D is unclear. The CDR3 has 13 amino acids. V was pared by 3 bases and J by 4 bases, with 9 bases between. Per germline, CDR1 SGHTA and CDR2 FQGNSA. CDR3 in amino acids: CASSFQVGYGYTF. CDR3 nucleotide sequence: TGTGCCAGCAGCTTCCAGGTTGGCTATGGCTACACCTTC.

Ten or more counts support this clone. This chain connects TRBV6-1 to TRBJ2-7; D possibly corresponds to TRBD1 (5 bases). This CDR3 has 14 amino acids. Trimming took off 7 bases at V and 7 bases at J, with 20 bases between the two ends. CDR1 is MNHNS and CDR2 is SASEGT in the germline V gene. The CDR3 DNA is TGTGCCAGCAAGACCAGTCTTGGGGCTAGTGAGCAGTACTTC. Protein sequence: CASKTSLGASEQYF.

This clone was seen ten or more times. The V gene is TRBV7-2, the J gene TRBJ1-4; 10 bases are shared with TRBD1. Trimming removed 4 bases from V and 6 bases from J; junction bases left unmatched: 5. Per the germline V gene, CDR1 is SGHTA and CDR2 is FQGNSA. The CDR3 is 15 amino acids. CDR3 bases: TGTGCCAGCAGCTCTATGACAGGGGGCTATGAAAAACTGTTTTTT. It yields the protein CASSSMTGGYEKLFF.

This clone was counted ten times or more. The chain recombines TRBV4-1 with TRBJ1-3; 7 bases line up with TRBD1. Germline loops: CDR1 MGHRA, CDR2 YSYEKL. V dropped 4 bases and J dropped 0; count of bases not matched to a gene: 12. This CDR3 comprises 18 residues. The CDR3 loop is CASSRLEQGPYSGNTIYF. CDR3 in DNA: TGCGCCAGCAGCCGATTAGAACAGGGGCCGTACTCTGGAAACACCATATATTTT.

This clone was recorded at least ten times. V usage is TRBV6-5 and J usage is TRBJ1-5; 7 bases fit TRBD1. V dropped 5 bases and J dropped 7; count of bases not matched to a gene: 8. CDR1 and CDR2 (germline): MNHEY, SVGAGI. CDR3 size: 14 residues. The CDR3 here is CASSPGQARQPQHF. In DNA, the CDR3 is TGTGCCAGCAGTCCCGGACAGGCGCGGCAGCCCCAGCATTTT.